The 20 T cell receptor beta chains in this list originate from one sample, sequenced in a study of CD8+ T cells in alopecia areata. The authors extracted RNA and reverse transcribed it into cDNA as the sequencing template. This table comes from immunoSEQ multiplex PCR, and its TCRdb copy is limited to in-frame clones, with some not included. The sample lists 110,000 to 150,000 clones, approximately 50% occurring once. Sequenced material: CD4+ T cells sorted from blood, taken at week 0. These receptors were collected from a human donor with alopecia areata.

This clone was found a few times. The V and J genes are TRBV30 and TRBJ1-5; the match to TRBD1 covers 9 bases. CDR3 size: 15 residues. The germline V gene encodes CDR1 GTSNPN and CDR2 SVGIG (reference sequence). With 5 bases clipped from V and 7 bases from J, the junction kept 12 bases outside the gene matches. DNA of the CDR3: TGTGCCTGGGACGCCGGGACAGGGTCGCGGCAGCCCCAGCATTTT. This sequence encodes CAWDAGTGSRQPQHF.

CDR3 protein: CASSSGQGVTGANVLTF. In DNA form, the CDR3 reads TGTGCCAGCAGCTCGGGACAGGGAGTTACTGGGGCCAACGTCCTGACTTTC. The chain has TRBV7-9 and TRBJ2-6, with TRBD1 identical over 9 bases. This CDR3 has 17 amino acids. V lost 4 bases, J lost 2 bases, and 6 bases stayed unmatched. Germline lookup yields CDR1 SEHNR and CDR2 FQNEAQ (reference sequence).

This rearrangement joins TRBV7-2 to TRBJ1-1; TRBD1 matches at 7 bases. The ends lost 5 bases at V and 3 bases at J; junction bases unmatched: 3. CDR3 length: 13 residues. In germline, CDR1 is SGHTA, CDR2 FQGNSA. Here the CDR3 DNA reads TGTGCCAGCAGCAAACAGGGGTACACTGAAGCTTTCTTT. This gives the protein CASSKQGYTEAFF.

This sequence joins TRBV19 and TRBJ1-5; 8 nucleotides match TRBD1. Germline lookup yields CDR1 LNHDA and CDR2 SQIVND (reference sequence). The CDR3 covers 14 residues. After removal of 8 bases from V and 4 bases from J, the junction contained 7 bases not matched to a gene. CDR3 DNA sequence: TGTGCCAGTCAGGACAGGGTAGGAAATCAGCCCCAGCATTTT. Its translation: CASQDRVGNQPQHF.

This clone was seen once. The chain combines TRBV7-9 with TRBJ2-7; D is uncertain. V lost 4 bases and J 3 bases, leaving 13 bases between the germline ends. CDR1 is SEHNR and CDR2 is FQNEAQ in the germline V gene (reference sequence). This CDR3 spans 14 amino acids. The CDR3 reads CASSSFWSHYEQYF. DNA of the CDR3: TGTGCCAGCAGCTCCTTTTGGTCCCACTACGAGCAGTACTTC.

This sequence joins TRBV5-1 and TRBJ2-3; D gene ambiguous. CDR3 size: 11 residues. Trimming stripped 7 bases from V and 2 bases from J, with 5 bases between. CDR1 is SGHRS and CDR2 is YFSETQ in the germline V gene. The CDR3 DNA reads TGCGCCAGCGGAATCACAGATACGCAGTATTTT. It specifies CASGITDTQYF. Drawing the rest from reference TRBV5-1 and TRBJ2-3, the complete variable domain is KAGVTQTPRYLIKTRGQQVTLSCSPISGHRSVSWYQQTPGQGLQFLFEYFSETQRNKGNFPGRFSGRQFSNSRSEMNVSTLELGDSALYLCASGITDTQYFGPGTRLTVL.

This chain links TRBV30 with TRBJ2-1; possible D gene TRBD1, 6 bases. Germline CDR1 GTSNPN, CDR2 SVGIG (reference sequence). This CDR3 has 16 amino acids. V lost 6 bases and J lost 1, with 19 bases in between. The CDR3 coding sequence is TGTGCCTGCAAAAACCTCCAGGGGTCGTCCTACAATGAGCAGTTCTTC. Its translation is CACKNLQGSSYNEQFF.

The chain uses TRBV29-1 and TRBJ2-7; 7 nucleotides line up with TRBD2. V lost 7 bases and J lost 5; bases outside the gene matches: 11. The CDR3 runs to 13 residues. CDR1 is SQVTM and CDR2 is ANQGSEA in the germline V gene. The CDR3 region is CSGGGRLWHEQYF. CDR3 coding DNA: TGCAGCGGGGGGGGTCGGCTGTGGCACGAGCAGTACTTC.

CDR3: CASSEAGQVPREQFF. CDR3 bases: TGTGCCAGCAGTGAAGCGGGACAGGTCCCGCGGGAGCAGTTCTTC. The rearrangement joins TRBV25-1 to TRBJ2-1; 8 bases match TRBD1. The ends lost 2 bases at V and 10 bases at J; junction bases unmatched: 10. The CDR3 consists of 15 residues. Germline CDR1 reads MGHDK; CDR2 reads SYGVNS.

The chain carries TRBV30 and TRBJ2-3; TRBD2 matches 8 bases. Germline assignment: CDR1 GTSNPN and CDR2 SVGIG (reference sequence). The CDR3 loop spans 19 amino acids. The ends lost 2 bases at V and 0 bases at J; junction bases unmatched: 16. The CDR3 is CAWSNPRAGGTSSTDTQYF. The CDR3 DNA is TGTGCCTGGAGTAACCCCAGGGCGGGAGGAACCTCTAGCACAGATACGCAGTATTTT.

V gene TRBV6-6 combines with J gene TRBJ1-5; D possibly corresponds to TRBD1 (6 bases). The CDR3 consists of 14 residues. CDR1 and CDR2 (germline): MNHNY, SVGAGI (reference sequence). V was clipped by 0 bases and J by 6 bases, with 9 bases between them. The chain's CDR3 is CASSYSQGTQPQHF. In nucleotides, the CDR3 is TGTGCCAGCAGTTACTCACAGGGTACTCAGCCCCAGCATTTT.

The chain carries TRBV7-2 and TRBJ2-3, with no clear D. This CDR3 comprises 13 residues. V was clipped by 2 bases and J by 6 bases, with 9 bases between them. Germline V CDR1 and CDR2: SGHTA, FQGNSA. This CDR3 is CASSLTLWDTQYF. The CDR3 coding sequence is TGTGCCAGCAGCTTAACGCTCTGGGATACGCAGTATTTT.

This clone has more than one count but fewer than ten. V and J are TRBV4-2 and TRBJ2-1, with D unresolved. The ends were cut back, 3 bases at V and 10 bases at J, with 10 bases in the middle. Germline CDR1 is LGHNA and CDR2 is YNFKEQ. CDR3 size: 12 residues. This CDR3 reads CASSQERVEQFF. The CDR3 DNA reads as TGTGCCAGCAGCCAGGAAAGGGTGGAGCAGTTCTTC.

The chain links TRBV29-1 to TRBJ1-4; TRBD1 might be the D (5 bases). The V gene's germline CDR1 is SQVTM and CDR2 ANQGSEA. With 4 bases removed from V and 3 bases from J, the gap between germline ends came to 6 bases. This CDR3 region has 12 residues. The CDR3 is CSVGRANEKLFF. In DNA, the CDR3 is TGCAGCGTTGGCAGGGCTAATGAAAAACTGTTTTTT.

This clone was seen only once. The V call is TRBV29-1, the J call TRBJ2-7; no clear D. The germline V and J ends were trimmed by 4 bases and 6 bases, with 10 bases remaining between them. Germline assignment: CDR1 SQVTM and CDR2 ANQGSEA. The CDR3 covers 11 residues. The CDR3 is CSVVSVFEQYF. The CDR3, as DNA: TGCAGCGTTGTATCGGTGTTCGAGCAGTACTTC.

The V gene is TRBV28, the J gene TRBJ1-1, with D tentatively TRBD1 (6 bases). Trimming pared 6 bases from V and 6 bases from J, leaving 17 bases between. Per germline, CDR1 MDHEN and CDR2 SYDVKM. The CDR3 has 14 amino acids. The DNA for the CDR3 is TGTGCCAGCAGCAACCGGGGGCAAACCGCTGAAGCTTTCTTT. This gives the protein CASSNRGQTAEAFF.

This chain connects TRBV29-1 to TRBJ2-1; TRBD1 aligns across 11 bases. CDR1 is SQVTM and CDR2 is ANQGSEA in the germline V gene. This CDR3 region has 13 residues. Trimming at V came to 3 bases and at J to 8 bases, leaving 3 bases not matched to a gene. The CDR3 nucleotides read TGCAGCGTTGAGGGACAGGGGGGAGATGAGCAGTTCTTC. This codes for CSVEGQGGDEQFF.

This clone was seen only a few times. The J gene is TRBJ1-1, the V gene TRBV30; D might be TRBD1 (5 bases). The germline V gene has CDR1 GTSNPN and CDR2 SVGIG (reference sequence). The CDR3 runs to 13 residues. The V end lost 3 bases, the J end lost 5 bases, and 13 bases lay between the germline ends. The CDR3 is CAWSAFGGTEAFF. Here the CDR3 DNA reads TGTGCCTGGAGCGCCTTCGGGGGGACTGAAGCTTTCTTT.

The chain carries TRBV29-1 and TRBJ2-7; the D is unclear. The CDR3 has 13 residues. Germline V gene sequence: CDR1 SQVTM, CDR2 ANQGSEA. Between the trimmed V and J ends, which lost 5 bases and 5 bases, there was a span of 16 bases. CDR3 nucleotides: TGCAGCGTTCTCCCATCTCTTCTCGACGAGCAGTACTTC. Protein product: CSVLPSLLDEQYF.

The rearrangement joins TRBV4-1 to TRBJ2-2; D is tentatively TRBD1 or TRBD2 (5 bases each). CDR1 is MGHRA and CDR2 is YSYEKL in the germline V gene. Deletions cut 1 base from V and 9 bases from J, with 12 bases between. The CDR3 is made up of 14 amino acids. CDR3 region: CASSQGGKGRELFF. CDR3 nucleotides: TGCGCCAGCAGCCAAGGGGGGAAAGGCAGGGAGCTGTTTTTT.